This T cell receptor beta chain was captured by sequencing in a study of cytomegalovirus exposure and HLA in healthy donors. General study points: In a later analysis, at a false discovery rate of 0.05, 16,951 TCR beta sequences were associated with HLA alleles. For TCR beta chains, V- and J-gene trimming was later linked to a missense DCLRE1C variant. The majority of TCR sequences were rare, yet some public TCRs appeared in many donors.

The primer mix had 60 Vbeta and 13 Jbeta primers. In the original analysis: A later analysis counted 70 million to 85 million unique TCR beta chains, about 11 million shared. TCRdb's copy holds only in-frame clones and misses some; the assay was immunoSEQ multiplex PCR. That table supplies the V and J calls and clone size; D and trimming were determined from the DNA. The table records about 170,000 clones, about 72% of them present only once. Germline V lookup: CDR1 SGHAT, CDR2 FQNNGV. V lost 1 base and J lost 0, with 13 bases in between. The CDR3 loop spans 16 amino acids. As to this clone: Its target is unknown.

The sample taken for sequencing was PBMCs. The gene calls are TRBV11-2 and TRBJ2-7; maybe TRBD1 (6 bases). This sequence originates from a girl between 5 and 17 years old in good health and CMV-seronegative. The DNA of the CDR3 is TGTGCCAGCAGCTTAGGGTATGGGGGCTACTCCTACGAGCAGTACTTC. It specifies CASSLGYGGYSYEQYF. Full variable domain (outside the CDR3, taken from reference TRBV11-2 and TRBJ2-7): EAGVAQSPRYKIIEKRQSVAFWCNPISGHATLYWYQQILGQGPKLLIQFQNNGVVDDSQLPKDRFSAERLKGVDSTLKIQPAKLEDSAVYLCASSLGYGGYSYEQYFGPGTRLTVT.